This T cell receptor (beta chain) was identified in a study of cytomegalovirus exposure and HLA in healthy donors. Trimming took 6 bases from V and 9 from J, leaving 20 bases between them. The CDR3 runs 14 residues. Germline V gives CDR1 SGHTA, CDR2 FQGNSA. General study results and limits: For cytomegalovirus status, the classifier reportedly gave diagnoses with high specificity and sensitivity. Some TCR beta chains (roughly 160 of them) were listed as cytomegalovirus-associated.

In the case of this clone: The antigen is not known.

The PCR made use of 60 Vbeta and 13 Jbeta primers. Original methodology: Later, 65 million to 90 million unique TCR beta chains were counted in an analysis, and approximately 9.9 million of them were shared. The protocol was immunoSEQ multiplex PCR, while the TCRdb copy is restricted to in-frame clones and leaves out a portion. Clone size and V and J calls were adopted from that table, with D and trimming inferred from the DNA. The top ten hold around 9.7% of the sample, which has about 140,000 clones, approximately 82% seen once. This TCR derives from a woman aged 60-75 years in good health and CMV-seropositive. The V call is TRBV7-2, the J call TRBJ1-1; TRBD1 is a possible D gene (6 bases). Sequencing was performed on PBMCs. CDR3 bases: TGTGCCAGCAGGGGTTATTACGGACAGCAGAAAGCTTTCTTT. Its translation is CASRGYYGQQKAFF.